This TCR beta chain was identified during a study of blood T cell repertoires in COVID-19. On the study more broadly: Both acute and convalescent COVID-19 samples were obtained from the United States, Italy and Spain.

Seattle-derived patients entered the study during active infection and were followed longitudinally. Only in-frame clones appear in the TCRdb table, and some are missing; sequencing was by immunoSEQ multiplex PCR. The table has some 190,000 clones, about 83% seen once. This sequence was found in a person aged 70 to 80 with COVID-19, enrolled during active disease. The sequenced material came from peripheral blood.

The CDR3 DNA sequence: TGTGCCAGCAGCTCCGATAGGACATCCGGATCTAACGAGCAGTACTTC. Encoded protein: CASSSDRTSGSNEQYF. V gene TRBV7-8 combines with J gene TRBJ2-7, with a tentative D call TRBD1 (5 bases). Per the germline V gene, CDR1 is SGHVS and CDR2 is FQNEAQ. The V gene lost 4 bases and the J gene lost 5 bases, with 21 bases spanning the gap. This CDR3 region has 16 residues. The variable domain in full, completed from reference TRBV7-8 and TRBJ2-7, reads GAGVSQSPRYKVAKRGQDVALRCDPISGHVSLFWYQQALGQGPEFLTYFQNEAQLDKSGLPSDRFFAERPEGSVSTLKIQRTQQEDSAVYLCASSSDRTSGSNEQYFGPGTRLTVT.